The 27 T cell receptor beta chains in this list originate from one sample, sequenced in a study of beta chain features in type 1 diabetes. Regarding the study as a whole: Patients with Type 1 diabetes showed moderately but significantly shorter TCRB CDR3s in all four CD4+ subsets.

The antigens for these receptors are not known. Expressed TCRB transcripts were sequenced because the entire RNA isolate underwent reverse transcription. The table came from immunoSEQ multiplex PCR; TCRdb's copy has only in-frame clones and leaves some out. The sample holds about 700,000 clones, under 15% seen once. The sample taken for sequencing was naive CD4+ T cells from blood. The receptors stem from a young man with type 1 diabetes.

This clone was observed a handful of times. The CDR3 sequence: CASSVPSGGPYQETQYF. The CDR3 nucleotides read TGTGCCAGCAGCGTTCCTAGCGGGGGGCCGTACCAAGAGACCCAGTACTTC. The chain joins TRBV9 to TRBJ2-5; 11 positions agree with TRBD2. Trimming removed 2 bases from V and 0 bases from J; junction bases left unmatched: 6. Germline V lookup: CDR1 SGDLS, CDR2 YYNGEE. This CDR3 region has 17 residues.

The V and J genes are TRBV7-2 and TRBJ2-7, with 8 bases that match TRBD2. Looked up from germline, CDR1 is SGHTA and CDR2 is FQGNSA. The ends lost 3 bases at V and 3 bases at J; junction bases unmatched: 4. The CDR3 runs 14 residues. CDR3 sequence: CASSFRRGVYEQYF. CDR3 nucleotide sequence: TGTGCCAGCAGCTTCAGGCGGGGGGTCTACGAGCAGTACTTC.

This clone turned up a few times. DNA for the CDR3: TGCGCCAGCAGCCAAGATTGGACTTCTAGCTCCTACAATGAGCAGTTCTTC. It translates to CASSQDWTSSSYNEQFF. The V and J genes are TRBV4-1 and TRBJ2-1; D is perhaps TRBD2 (5 bases). V dropped 0 bases and J dropped 0 bases, with 12 bases sitting between them. This CDR3 has 17 residues. The germline V gene encodes CDR1 MGHRA and CDR2 YSYEKL.

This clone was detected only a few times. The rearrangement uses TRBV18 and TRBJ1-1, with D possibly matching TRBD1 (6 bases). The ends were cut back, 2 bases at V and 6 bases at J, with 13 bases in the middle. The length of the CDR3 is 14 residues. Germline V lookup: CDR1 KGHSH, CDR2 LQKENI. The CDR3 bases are TGTGCCAGCTCACCAGGGCAGGGGTTGGCTGAAGCTTTCTTT. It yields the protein CASSPGQGLAEAFF. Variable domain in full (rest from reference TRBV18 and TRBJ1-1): NAGVMQNPRHLVRRRGQEARLRCSPMKGHSHVYWYRQLPEEGLKFMVYLQKENIIDESGMPKERFSAEFPKEGPSILRIQQVVRGDSAAYFCASSPGQGLAEAFFGQGTRLTVV.

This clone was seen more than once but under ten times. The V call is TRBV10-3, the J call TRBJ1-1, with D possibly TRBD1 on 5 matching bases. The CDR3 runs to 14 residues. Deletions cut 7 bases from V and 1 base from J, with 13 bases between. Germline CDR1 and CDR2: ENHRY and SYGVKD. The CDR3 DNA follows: TGTGCCATCAACGGGGGACGCGCGAACACTGAAGCTTTCTTT. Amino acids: CAINGGRANTEAFF.

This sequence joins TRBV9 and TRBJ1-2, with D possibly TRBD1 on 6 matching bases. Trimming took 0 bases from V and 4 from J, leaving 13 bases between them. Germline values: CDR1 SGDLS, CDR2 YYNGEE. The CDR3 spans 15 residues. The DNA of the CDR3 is TGTGCCAGCAGCGTAGCAGTGGGGGGCGCCTATGGCTACACCTTC. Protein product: CASSVAVGGAYGYTF.

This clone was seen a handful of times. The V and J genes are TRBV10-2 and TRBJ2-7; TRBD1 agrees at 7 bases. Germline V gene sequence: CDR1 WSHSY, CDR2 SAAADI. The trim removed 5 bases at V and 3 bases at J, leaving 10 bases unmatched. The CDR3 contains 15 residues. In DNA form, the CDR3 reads TGCGCCAGCAGTTGGGACAGCGGATTGATCTACGAGCAGTACTTC. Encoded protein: CASSWDSGLIYEQYF.

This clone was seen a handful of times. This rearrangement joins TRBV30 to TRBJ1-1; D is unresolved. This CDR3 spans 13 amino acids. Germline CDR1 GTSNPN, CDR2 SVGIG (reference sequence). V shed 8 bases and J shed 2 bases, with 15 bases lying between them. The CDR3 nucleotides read TGTGCCCGTCGGTCCGGTCACAACACTGAAGCTTTCTTT. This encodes CARRSGHNTEAFF.

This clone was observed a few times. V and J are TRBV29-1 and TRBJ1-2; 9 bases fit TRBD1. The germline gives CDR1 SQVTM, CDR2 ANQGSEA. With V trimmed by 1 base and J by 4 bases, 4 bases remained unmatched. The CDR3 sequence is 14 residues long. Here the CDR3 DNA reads TGCAGCGTTGAAGCAGGGACAGGGAGCTATGGCTACACCTTC. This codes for CSVEAGTGSYGYTF.

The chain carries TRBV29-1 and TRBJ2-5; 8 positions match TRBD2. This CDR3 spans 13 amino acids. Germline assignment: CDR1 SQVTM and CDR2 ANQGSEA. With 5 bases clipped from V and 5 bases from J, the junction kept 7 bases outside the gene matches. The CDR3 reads CSVRSSGVETQYF. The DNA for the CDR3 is TGCAGCGTTCGGAGTAGCGGGGTCGAGACCCAGTACTTC.

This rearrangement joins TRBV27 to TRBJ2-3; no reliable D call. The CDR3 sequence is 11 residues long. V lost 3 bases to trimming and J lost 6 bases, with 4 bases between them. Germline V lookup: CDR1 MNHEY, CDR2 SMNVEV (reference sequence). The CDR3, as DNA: TGTGCCAGCAGTTTCTTTGATACGCAGTATTTT. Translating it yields CASSFFDTQYF.

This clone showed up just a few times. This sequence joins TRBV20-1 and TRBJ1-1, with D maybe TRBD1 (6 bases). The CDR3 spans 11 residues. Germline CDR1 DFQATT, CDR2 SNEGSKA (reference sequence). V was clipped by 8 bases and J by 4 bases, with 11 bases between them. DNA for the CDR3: TGCAGTCTCGCCAGGGGCACTGAAGCTTTCTTT. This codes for CSLARGTEAFF.

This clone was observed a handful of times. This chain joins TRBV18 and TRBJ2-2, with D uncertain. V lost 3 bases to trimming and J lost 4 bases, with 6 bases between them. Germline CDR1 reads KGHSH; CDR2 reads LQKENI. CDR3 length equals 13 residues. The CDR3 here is CASSPSGTGELFF. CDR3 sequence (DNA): TGTGCCAGCTCACCGTCTGGCACCGGGGAGCTGTTTTTT.

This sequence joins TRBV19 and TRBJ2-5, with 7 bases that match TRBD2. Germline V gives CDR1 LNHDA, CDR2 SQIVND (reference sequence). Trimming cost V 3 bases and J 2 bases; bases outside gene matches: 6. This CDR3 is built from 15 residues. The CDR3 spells CASSIIGGTQETQYF. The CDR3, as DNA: TGTGCCAGTAGTATCATCGGGGGGACGCAAGAGACCCAGTACTTC.

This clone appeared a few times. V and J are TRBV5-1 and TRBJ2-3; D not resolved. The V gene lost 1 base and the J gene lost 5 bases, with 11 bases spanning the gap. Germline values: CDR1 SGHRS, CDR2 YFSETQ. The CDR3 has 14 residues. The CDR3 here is CASSLLGIQDTQYF. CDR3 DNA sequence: TGCGCCAGCAGCTTGTTGGGGATACAAGATACGCAGTATTTT.

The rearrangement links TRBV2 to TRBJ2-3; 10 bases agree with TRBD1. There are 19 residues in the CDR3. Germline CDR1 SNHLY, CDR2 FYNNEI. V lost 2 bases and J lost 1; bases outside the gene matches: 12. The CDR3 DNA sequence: TGTGCCAGCAGTGAAAGGTTTATTGTGACAGGGGGCGGCACAGATACGCAGTATTTT. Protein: CASSERFIVTGGGTDTQYF.

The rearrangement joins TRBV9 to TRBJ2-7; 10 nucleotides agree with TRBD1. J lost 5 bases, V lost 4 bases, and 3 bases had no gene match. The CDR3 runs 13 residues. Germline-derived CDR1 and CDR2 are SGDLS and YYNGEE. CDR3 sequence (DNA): TGTGCCAGCAGCCCGGGACAGGGGAACGAGCAGTACTTC. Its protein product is CASSPGQGNEQYF.

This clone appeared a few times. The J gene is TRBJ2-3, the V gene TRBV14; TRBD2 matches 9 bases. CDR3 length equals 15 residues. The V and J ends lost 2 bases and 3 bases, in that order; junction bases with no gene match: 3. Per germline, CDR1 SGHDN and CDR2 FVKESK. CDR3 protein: CASSQQAGGTDTQYF. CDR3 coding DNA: TGTGCCAGCAGCCAACAAGCGGGGGGTACAGATACGCAGTATTTT.

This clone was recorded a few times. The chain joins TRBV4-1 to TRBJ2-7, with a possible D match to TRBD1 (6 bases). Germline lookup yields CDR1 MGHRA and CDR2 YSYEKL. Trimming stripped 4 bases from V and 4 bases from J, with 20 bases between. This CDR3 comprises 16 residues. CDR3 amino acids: CASSPSKGDGLYEQYF. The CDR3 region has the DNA TGCGCCAGCAGCCCATCAAAGGGGGACGGGCTATACGAGCAGTACTTC.

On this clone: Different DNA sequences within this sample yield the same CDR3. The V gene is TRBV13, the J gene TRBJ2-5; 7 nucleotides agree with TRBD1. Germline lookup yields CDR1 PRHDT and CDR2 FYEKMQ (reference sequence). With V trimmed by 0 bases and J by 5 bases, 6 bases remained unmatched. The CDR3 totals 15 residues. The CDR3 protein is CASSLGQGFGETQYF. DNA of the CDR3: TGTGCCAGCAGCTTAGGACAGGGGTTTGGGGAGACCCAGTACTTC.

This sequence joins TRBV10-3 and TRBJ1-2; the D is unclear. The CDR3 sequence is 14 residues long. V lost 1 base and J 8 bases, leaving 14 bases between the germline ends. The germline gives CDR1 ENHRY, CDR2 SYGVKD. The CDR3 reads CAISEYKTEEGYTF. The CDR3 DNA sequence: TGTGCCATCAGTGAGTATAAGACCGAGGAAGGCTACACCTTC.

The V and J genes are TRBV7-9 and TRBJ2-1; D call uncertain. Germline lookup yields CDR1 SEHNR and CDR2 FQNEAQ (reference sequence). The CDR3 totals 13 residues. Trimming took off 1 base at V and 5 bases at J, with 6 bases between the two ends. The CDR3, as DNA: TGTGCCAGCAGCTTAGTAGGGAACAATGAGCAGTTCTTC. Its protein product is CASSLVGNNEQFF.

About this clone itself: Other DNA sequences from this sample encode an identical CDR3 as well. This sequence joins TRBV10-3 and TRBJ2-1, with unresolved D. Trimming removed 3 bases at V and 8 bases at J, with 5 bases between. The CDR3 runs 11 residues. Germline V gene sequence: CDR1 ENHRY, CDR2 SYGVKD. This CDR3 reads CAISDGDEQFF. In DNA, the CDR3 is TGTGCCATCAGTGACGGCGATGAGCAGTTCTTC.

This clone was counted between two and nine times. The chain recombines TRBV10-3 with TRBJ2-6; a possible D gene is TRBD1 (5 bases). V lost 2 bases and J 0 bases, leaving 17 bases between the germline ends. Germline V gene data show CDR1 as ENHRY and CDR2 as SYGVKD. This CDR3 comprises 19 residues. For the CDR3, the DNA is TGTGCCATCAGTGAGAGGGGCCCCTCTTCTAGCTCTGGGGCCAACGTCCTGACTTTC. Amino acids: CAISERGPSSSSGANVLTF.

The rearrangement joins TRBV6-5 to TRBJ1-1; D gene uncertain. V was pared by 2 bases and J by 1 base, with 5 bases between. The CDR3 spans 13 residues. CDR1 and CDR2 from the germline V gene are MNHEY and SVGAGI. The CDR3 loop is CASSYEGNTEAFF. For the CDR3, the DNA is TGTGCCAGCAGTTACGAGGGGAACACTGAAGCTTTCTTT.

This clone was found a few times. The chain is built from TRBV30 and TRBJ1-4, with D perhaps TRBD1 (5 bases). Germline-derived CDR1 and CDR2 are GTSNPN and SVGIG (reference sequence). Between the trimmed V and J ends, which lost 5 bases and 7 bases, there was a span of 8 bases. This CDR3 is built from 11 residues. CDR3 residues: CAWAGGEKLFF. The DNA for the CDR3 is TGTGCCTGGGCTGGGGGTGAAAAACTGTTTTTT. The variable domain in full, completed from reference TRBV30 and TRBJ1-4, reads SQTIHQWPATLVQPVGSPLSLECTVEGTSNPNLYWYRQAAGRGLQLLFYSVGIGQISSEVPQNLSASRPQDRQFILSSKKLLLSDSGFYLCAWAGGEKLFFGSGTQLSVL.

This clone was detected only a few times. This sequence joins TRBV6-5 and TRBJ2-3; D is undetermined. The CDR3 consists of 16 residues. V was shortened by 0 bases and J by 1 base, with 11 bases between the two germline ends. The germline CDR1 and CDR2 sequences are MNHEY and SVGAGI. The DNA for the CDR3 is TGTGCCAGCAGTTACTCAGGACCAAACTGCACAGATACGCAGTATTTT. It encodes CASSYSGPNCTDTQYF.